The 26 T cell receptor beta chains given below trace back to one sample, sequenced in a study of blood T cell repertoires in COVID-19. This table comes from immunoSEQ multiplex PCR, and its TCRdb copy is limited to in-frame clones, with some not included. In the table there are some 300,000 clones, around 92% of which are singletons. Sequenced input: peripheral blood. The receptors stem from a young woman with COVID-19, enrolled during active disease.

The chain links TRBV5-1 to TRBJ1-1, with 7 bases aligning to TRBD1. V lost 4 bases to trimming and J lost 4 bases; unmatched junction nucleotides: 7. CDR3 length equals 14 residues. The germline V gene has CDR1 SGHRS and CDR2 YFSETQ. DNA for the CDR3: TGCGCCAGCAGCGGAGGGGGCTTAGGCACTGAAGCTTTCTTT. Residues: CASSGGGLGTEAFF.

CDR3 residues: CASSSSLGTGDTEAFF. The CDR3 bases are TGTGCCAGCAGTTCCTCTCTCGGGACAGGGGACACTGAAGCTTTCTTT. The chain employs TRBV28 and TRBJ1-1; 10 nucleotides match TRBD1. This CDR3 spans 16 amino acids. Germline trimming cut 4 bases from V and 3 bases from J; bases unmatched to any gene: 8. The germline gives CDR1 MDHEN, CDR2 SYDVKM.

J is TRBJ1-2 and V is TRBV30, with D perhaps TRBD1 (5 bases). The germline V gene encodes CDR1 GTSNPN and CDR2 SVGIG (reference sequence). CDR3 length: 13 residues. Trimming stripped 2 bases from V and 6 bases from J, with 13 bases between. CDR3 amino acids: CAWSLGHYNGYTF. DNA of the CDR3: TGTGCCTGGAGTCTAGGACATTATAATGGCTACACCTTC.

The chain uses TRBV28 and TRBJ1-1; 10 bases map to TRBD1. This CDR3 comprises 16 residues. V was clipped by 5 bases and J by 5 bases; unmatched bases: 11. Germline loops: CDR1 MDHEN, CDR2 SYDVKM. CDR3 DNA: TGTGCCAGCAGTCCATACCCGACAGGGGGCGTTACTGAAGCTTTCTTT. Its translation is CASSPYPTGGVTEAFF.

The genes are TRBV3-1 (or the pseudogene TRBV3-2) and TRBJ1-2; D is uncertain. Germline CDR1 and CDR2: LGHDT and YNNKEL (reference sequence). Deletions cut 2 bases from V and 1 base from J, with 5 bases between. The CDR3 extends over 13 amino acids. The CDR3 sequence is CASSQSLNYGYTF. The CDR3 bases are TGTGCCAGCAGCCAATCCCTTAACTATGGCTACACCTTC.

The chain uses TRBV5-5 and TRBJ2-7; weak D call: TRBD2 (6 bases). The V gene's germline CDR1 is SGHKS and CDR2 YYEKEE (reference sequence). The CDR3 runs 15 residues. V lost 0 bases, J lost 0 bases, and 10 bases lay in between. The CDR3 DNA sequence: TGTGCCAGCAGCTTGGCCGCGGGGTTCTCCTACGAGCAGTACTTC. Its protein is CASSLAAGFSYEQYF.

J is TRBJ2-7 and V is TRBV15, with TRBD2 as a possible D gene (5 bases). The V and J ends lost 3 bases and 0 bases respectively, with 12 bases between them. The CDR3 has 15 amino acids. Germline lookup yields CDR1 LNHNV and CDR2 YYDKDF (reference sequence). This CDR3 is CATSRRASHSYEQYV. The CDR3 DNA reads TGTGCCACCAGCAGGCGGGCCAGTCACTCCTACGAGCAGTACGTC.

CDR3 protein: CASSQTRGQQPQHF. In DNA, the CDR3 is TGTGCCAGCAGCCAAACCAGGGGACAACAGCCCCAGCATTTT. The V gene is TRBV3-1 (or the pseudogene TRBV3-2), the J gene TRBJ1-5; tentatively, D is TRBD1 (6 bases). Trimming cost V 2 bases and J 7 bases, with 12 bases left between them. This CDR3 spans 14 amino acids. Germline CDR1 reads LGHDT; CDR2 reads YNNKEL (reference sequence).

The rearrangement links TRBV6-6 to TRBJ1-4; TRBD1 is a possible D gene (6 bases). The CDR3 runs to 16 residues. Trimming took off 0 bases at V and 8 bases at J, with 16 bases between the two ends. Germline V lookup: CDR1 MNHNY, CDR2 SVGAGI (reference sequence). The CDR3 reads CASSYSVYREWEKLFF. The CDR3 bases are TGTGCCAGCAGTTACTCAGTGTACAGGGAGTGGGAAAAACTGTTTTTT.

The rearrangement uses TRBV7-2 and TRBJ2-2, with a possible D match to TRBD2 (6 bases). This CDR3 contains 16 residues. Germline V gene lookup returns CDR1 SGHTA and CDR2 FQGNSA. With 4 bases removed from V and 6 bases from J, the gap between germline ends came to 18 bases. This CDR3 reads CASSSRAGLLAGELFF. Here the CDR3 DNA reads TGTGCCAGCAGCTCCAGGGCCGGACTATTGGCCGGGGAGCTGTTTTTT.

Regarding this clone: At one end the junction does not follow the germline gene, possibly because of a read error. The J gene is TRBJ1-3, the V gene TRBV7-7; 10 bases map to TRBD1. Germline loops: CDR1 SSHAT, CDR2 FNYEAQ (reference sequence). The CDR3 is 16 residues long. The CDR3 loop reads CASSGGDRGPGNTIYF. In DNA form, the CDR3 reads TGTGCTAGCAGCGGAGGAGACAGGGGGCCGGGAAACACCATATATTTT.

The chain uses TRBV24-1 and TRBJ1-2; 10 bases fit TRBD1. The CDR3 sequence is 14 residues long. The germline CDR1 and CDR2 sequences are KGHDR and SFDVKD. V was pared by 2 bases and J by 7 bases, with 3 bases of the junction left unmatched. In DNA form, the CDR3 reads TGTGCCACCAGTGATTCCGGGACAGGGGTTGGCTACACCTTC. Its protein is CATSDSGTGVGYTF.

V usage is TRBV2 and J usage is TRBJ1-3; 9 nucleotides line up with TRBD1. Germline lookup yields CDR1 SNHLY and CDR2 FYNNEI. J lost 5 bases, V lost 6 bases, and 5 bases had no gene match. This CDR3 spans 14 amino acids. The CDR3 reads CASRPGTGRNTIYF. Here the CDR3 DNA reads TGTGCCAGCAGGCCCGGGACAGGGCGAAACACCATATATTTT.

The CDR3 is CSVERGGNEQFF. Here the CDR3 DNA reads TGCAGCGTTGAGCGGGGGGGGAATGAGCAGTTCTTC. This chain joins TRBV29-1 and TRBJ2-1, with 9 bases that match TRBD2. Unmatched junction bases numbered 1, after V lost 3 bases and J lost 7 bases. Per the germline V gene, CDR1 is SQVTM and CDR2 is ANQGSEA. The CDR3 is made up of 12 amino acids.

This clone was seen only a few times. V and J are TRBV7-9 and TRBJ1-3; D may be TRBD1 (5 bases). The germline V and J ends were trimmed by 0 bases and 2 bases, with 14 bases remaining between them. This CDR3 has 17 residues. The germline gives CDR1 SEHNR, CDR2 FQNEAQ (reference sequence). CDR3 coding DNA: TGTGCCAGCAGCTTAGCGTGGTCAGGGTTGGCTGGAAACACCATATATTTT. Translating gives CASSLAWSGLAGNTIYF.

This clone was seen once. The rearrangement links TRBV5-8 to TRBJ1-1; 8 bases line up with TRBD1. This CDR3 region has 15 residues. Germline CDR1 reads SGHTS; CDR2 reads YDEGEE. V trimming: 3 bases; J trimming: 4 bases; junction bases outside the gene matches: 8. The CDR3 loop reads CASSWRQGRSTEAFF. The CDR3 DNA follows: TGTGCCAGCAGCTGGCGACAGGGGAGGTCCACTGAAGCTTTCTTT.

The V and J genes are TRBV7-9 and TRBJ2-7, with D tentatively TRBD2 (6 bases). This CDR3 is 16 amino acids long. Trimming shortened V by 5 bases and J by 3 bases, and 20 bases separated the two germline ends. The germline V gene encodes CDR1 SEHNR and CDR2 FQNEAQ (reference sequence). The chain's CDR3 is CASSPGSGRGFYEQYF. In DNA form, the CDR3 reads TGTGCCAGCAGCCCCGGGAGCGGCCGGGGGTTCTACGAGCAGTACTTC. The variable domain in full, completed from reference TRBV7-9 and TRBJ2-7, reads DTGVSQNPRHKITKRGQNVTFRCDPISEHNRLYWYRQTLGQGPEFLTYFQNEAQLEKSRLLSDRFSAERPKGSFSTLEIQRTEQGDSAMYLCASSPGSGRGFYEQYFGPGTRLTVT.

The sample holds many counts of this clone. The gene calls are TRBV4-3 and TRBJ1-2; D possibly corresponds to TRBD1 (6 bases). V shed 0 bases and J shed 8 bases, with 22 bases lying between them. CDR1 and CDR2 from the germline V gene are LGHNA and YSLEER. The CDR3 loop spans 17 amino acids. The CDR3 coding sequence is TGCGCCAGCAGCCAAGAGTGGACGGGGGGCGGGAGCCGGGGCTACACCTTC. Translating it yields CASSQEWTGGGSRGYTF.

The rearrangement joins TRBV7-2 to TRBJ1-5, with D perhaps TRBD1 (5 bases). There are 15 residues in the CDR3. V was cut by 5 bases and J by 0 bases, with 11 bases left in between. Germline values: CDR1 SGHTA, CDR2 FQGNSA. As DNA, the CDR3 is TGTGCCAGCAGCCAGACAGCTTATAGCAATCAGCCCCAGCATTTT. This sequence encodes CASSQTAYSNQPQHF.

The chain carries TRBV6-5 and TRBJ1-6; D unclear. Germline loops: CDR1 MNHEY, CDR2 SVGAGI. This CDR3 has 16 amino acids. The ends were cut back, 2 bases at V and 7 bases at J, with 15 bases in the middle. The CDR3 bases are TGTGCCAGCAGTTACAGTACAGTATACCTGAATTCACCCCTCCACTTT. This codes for CASSYSTVYLNSPLHF.

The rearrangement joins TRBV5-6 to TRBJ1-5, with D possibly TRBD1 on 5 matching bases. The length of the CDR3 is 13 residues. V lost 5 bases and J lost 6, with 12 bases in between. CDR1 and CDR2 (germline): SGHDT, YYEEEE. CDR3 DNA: TGTGCCAGCAGTACTCAGGGTCGTCAGCCCCAGCATTTT. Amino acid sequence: CASSTQGRQPQHF.

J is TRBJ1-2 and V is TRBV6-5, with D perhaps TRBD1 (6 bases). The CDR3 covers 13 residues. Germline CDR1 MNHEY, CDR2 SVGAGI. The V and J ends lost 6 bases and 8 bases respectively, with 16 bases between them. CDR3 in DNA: TGTGCCAGCAGACCCTCGGGACACGCAGGCTACACCTTC. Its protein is CASRPSGHAGYTF.

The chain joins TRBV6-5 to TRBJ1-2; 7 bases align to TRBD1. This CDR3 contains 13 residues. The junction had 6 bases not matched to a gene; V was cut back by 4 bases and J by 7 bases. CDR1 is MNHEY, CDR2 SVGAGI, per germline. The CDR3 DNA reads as TGTGCCAGCAGTTCCGACAGGGCGGGTGGCTACACCTTC. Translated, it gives CASSSDRAGGYTF.

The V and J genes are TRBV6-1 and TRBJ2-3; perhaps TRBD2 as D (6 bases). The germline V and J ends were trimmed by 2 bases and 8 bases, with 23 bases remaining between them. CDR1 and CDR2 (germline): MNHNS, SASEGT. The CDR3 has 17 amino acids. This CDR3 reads CASSEFPGTAVGGTQYF. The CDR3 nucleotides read TGTGCCAGCAGTGAATTTCCTGGGACCGCCGTGGGGGGTACGCAGTATTTT.

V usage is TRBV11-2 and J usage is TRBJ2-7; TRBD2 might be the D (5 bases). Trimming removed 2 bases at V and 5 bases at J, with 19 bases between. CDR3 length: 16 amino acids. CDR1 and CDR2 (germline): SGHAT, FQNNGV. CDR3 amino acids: CASSLRTVGIGNEQYV. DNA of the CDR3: TGTGCCAGCAGCTTAAGGACCGTCGGGATCGGGAACGAGCAGTACGTC.

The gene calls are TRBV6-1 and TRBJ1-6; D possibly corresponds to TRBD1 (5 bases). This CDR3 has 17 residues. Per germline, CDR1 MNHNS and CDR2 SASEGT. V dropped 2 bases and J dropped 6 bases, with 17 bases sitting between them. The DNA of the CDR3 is TGTGCCAGCAGTGAACGCCCCCAGACCAGGGTTAATTCACCCCTCCACTTT. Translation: CASSERPQTRVNSPLHF.